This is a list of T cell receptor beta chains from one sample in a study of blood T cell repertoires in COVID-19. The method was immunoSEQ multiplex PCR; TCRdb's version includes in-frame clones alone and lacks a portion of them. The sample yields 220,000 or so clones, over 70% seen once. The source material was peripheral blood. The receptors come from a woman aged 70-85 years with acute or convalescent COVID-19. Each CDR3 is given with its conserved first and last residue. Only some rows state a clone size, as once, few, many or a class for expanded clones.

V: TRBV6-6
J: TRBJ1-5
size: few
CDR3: CASSPDSPGQPQHF

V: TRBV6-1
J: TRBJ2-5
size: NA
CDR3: CASSESGTTQTQYF

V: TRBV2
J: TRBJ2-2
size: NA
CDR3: CASTLTINTGELFF

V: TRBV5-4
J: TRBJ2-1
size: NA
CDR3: CASSLVAGKHNEQFF

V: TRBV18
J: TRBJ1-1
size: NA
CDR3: CASSPLPPGNTEAFF

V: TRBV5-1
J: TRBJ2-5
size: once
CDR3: CASSLGGSDLQETQYF

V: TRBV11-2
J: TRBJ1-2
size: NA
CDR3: CASSLDSPNYGYTF

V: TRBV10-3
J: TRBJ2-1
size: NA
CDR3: CAISESTLAGSGSYNEQFF

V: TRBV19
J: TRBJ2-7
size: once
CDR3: CASRPGGGRTYEQYF

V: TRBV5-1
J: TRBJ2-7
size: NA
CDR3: CASSLAGAETYF

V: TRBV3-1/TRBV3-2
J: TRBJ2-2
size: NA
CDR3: CASSHLGQGARTGELFF

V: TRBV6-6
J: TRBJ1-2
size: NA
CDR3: CASSRDRVINYGYTF

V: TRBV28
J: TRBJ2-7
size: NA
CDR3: CASSLSGPGTGNYEQYF

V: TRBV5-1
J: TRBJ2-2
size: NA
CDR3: CASSLGGAGELFF

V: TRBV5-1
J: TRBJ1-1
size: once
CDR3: CASRIIQGDTEAFF